This TCR beta chain originates from a study of T cell responses to AZD1222 COVID-19 vaccine. General study points: At study baseline, merely over 5 AZD1222 recipients were seropositive. Vaccination with two AZD1222 doses was followed by a rise in Spike-specific TCR breadth and depth.

The protocol was immunoSEQ multiplex PCR, while the TCRdb copy is restricted to in-frame clones and leaves out a portion. This table has more than 110,000 clones, 85% to 90% appearing once. In regard to this clone: As yet, its antigen is unknown.

Germline V gene sequence: CDR1 MNHEY, CDR2 SVGAGI. V shed 4 bases and J shed 1 base, with 8 bases lying between them. The CDR3 length is 13 residues. This TCR derives from an adult in good health. The rearrangement joins TRBV6-5 to TRBJ2-7; no definite D call. Specimen: peripheral blood, collected on day 0 of AZD1222 vaccination. The DNA of the CDR3 is TGTGCCAGCAGTTCAGCTGGATCCTACGAGCAGTACTTC. Translation gives CASSSAGSYEQYF.